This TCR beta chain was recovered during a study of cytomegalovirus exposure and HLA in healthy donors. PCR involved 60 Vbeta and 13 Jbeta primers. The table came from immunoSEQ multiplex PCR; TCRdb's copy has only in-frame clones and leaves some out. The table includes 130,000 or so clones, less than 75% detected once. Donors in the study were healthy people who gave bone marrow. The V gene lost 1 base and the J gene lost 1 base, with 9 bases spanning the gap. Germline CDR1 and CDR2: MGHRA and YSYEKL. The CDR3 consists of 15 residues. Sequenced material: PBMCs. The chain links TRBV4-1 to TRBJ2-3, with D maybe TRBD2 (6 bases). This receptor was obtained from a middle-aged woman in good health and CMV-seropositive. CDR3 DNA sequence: TGCGCCAGCAGCCAAGTGGCTAGCGGCACAGATACGCAGTATTTT. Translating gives CASSQVASGTDTQYF.